The text below deals with one TCR beta chain. Its specificity is not known. Given the absence of the conserved phenylalanine or tryptophan at the CDR3 end, a read error is likely. The DNA is left out, because the CDR3 cannot be placed on it with certainty; the CDR3 is given as TCRdb lists it. The study reverse transcribed the entire isolated RNA, so it sequenced expressed TCRB transcripts. Only in-frame clones appear in the TCRdb table, and some are missing; sequencing was by immunoSEQ multiplex PCR. This table has just over 150,000 clones, roughly 11% appearing once. Per the germline V gene, CDR1 is SEHNR and CDR2 is FQNEAQ (reference sequence). The CDR3 comprises 12 residues, both ends counted. Via the markers CD45RO/CCR7/CD25/CD127/CD95/CD27, stem cell-like memory, regulatory, central memory and naive CD4+ cells were sorted. The data originate from a study of beta chain features in type 1 diabetes. Overall study results and limits: Highly expressing activated T cells could be over-counted with a cDNA template.

The chain uses TRBV7-9 and TRBJ1-1. This receptor was obtained from a man aged 18 to 30 in good health. Sequencing was performed on central memory CD4+ T cells from blood. CDR3 protein: CASSLARTALTG.